The T cell receptor (beta chain) described here comes from a study of blood T cell repertoires in COVID-19. Study-level background: Researchers got acute and convalescent COVID-19 samples from the United States, Italy and Spain. The analysed material was cDNA or gDNA that came from T cells, B-cell-depleted T cells, or PBMCs.

In the authors' workflow: Quantification of nucleated cells was approximated via reference gene primer amplification. Profiled with immunoSEQ multiplex PCR; TCRdb holds only in-frame clones, not every one. The V and J calls and clone size come from that table; D and trimming were worked out from the DNA. Counted here are around 250,000 clones, 90% occurring once; the ten biggest clones make up 2.1%. Patients from Seattle were sampled longitudinally, starting during active infection. The clonotype originates from a woman aged 55-69 years with COVID-19, enrolled during active disease. The sequenced material came from peripheral blood.

This CDR3 reads CASSLAAARYGYTF. CDR3 coding DNA: TGTGCCAGCAGCTTAGCTGCGGCGCGCTATGGCTACACCTTC. J is TRBJ1-2 and V is TRBV7-2; D is ambiguous. This CDR3 comprises 14 residues. V lost 0 bases to trimming and J lost 4 bases, with 9 bases between them. Germline assignment: CDR1 SGHTA and CDR2 FQGNSA.